The clone carrying this TCR beta chain appeared once. What it binds is not known. The sample is drawn from a study of long-term antiretroviral therapy in people with HIV. Study-level points and caveats: ART adherence, viral resistance and therapy changes were undocumented.

The assay, immunoSEQ v3.0, was run at survey level. Only in-frame clones appear in the TCRdb table, and some are missing; sequencing was by immunoSEQ multiplex PCR. Among roughly 29,000 clones listed, around 82% were seen once. The germline CDR1 and CDR2 sequences are SEHNR and FQNEAQ (reference sequence). The CDR3 length is 16 residues. The V gene lost 0 bases and the J gene lost 5 bases, with 13 bases spanning the gap. The sample consisted of unsorted PBMCs, taken 3 years after starting antiretroviral therapy. This chain joins TRBV7-9 and TRBJ1-4; D may be TRBD1 (6 bases). The clonotype comes from a man aged 35 to 55 with HIV. The CDR3 protein is CASSLAGGGPNEKLFF. The CDR3 nucleotides read TGTGCCAGCAGCTTAGCCGGTGGGGGCCCAAATGAAAAACTGTTTTTT.